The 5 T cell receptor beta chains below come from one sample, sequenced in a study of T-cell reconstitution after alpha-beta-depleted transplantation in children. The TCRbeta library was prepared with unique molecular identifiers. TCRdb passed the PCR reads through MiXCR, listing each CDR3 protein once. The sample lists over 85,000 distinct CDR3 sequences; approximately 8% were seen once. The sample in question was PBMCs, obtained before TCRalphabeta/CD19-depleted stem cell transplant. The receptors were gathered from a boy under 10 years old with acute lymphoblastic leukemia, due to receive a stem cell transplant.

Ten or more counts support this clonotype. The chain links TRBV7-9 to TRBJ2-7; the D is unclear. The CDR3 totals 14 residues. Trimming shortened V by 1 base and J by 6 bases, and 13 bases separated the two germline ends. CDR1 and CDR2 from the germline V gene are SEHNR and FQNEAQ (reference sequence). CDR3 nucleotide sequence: TGTGCCAGCAGCTTAGTCATAGCCTCCGGCGAGCAGTACTTC. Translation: CASSLVIASGEQYF.

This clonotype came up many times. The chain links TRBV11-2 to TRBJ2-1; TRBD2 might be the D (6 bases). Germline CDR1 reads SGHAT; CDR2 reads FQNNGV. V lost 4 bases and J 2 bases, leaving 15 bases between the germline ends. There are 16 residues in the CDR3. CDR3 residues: CASSSSWRGTYNEQFF. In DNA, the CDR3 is TGTGCCAGCAGCTCTTCATGGCGGGGCACCTACAATGAGCAGTTCTTC.

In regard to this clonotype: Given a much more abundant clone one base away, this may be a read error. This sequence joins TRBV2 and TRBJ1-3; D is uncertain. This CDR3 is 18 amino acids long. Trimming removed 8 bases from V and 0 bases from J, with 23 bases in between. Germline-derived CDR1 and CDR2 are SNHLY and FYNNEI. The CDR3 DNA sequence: TGTGCCAGCTGGCTCCCCCCGTGGGAGGACTACTCTGGAAACACCATATATTTT. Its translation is CASWLPPWEDYSGNTIYF. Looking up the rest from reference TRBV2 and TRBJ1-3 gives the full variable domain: EPEVTQTPSHQVTQMGQEVILRCVPISNHLYFYWYRQILGQKVEFLVSFYNNEISEKSEIFDDQFSVERPDGSNFTLKIRSTKLEDSAMYFCASWLPPWEDYSGNTIYFGEGSWLTVV.

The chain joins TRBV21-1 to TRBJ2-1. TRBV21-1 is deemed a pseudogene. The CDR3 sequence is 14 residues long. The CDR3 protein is CASSVRYLRNEQFF. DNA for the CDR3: TGTGCCAGCAGCGTACGGTACTTGAGGAATGAGCAGTTCTTC.

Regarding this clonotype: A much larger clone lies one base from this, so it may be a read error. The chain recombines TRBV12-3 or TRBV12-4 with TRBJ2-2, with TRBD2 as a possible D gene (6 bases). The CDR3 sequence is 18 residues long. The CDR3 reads CASCFRGWASEYTGELFF. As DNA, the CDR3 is TGTGCCAGCTGTTTTAGGGGTTGGGCTAGCGAGTACACCGGGGAGCTGTTTTTT.